This TCR beta chain was sequenced for a study of memory CD4+ T cells and cytomegalovirus serostatus. Study conclusions and caveats: About two fifths of the roughly 150 known CMV-associated TCRbeta sequences appeared in CD4+ memory. CMV serostatus prediction reached median AUC approximately 0.95, or 0.91 with US-trained model.

The sort gate was single viable CD3+CD4+CD8-CD45RO+ cells for memory CD4+ T cells. Serum IgG to CMV pp150, pp28, p38 and p52 defined serostatus. Repertoires were generated with immunoSEQ multiplex PCR, while TCRdb's copy carries only in-frame clones and drops some. The sample has some 30,000 clones, roughly 80% seen once. This clone came up once. Its antigen remains unknown. From germline, CDR1 is MNHNS and CDR2 SASEGT. V was clipped by 4 bases and J by 11 bases, with 32 bases between them. CDR3 length: 18 amino acids. Sequences were obtained from memory CD4+ T cells from blood. The gene calls are TRBV6-1 and TRBJ1-2; a possible D gene is TRBD1 (6 bases). The TCR originated in an adult in good health and CMV-seronegative. Some clones in this sample may be carry-over from other donors' samples. CDR3 sequence (DNA): TGTGCCAGCAGTGGTCGTAGTACTATACAGGGTCGGAGTTACGTGTACACCTTC. Protein: CASSGRSTIQGRSYVYTF.